This TCR beta chain was obtained from a study of shared clonotypes between healthy human individuals. Study-level points and caveats: Though the depth was large, rarefaction showed that sorted-subset sequencing was incomplete.

This clone was found a few times. Its cognate antigen is unknown. This CDR3 spans 16 amino acids. V dropped 4 bases and J dropped 1 base, with 13 bases sitting between them. Looked up from germline, CDR1 is MNHNS and CDR2 is SASEGT. Sequenced by immunoSEQ multiplex PCR; TCRdb stores in-frame clones only, minus some. The sample lists around 2,000,000 clones; 90% to 95% were seen once. Sequencing was done on a sample of naive CD4+ T cells sorted from blood. Subset: CD45RA+ positively selected. The chain is built from TRBV6-1 and TRBJ2-2, with D perhaps given as TRBD1 or TRBD2 (5 bases each). The receptor was isolated from a man aged 18 to 30 in good health. The CDR3: CASSASGTGNTGELFF. The DNA of the CDR3 is TGTGCCAGCAGTGCATCCGGGACGGGGAACACCGGGGAGCTGTTTTTT.